The sample holds a few counts of the clone carrying this T cell receptor beta chain. Only in-frame clones appear in the TCRdb table, and some are missing; sequencing was by immunoSEQ multiplex PCR. The table lists about 90,000 clones, 80% to 90% of them singletons. The CDR3 runs 17 residues. CDR1 and CDR2 from the germline V gene are SGDLS and YYNGEE. The V and J ends lost 4 bases and 1 base, in that order; junction bases with no gene match: 10. The sample comes from a study of OX40 agonist ivuxolimab in advanced cancers. Study overall: Of the patients, three showed partial responses, one with hepatocellular carcinoma and two with cutaneous melanoma.

The TCR sequence derives from an adult with an advanced solid tumor such as melanoma, head and neck, liver or kidney cancer. This chain connects TRBV9 to TRBJ2-5, with 10 positions matching TRBD2. The source material was CD4+ or CD8+ T cells sorted from blood, sampled in a trial of the OX40 agonist ivuxolimab. CDR3 nucleotide sequence: TGTGCCAGCAGCCCAACCCCAGGACTAGCGGCCCAAGAGACCCAGTACTTC. Translating gives CASSPTPGLAAQETQYF.